This entry lists 9 T cell receptor beta chains sequenced from one sample in a study of blood T cells in healthy people across ages. Primed by a sample-barcoded 5' primer and a J-beta primer mix, a second PCR proceeded for about 7 to 12 cycles. TCRdb reanalysed the 5' RACE reads using MiXCR and keeps one entry per CDR3 protein. Of about 800,000 distinct CDR3 sequences in the sample, 20% to 25% were seen once. Separately, the same data were catalogued under a study of T cells of mothers and their children.

The sequenced sample was blood. These receptors came from a boy between 5 and 17 years old in good health.

This clonotype was observed at least ten times. The chain is built from TRBV5-1 and TRBJ2-2; possibly TRBD1 for D (5 bases). Trimming stripped 4 bases from V and 1 base from J, with 23 bases between. This CDR3 is built from 19 residues. Per germline, CDR1 SGHRS and CDR2 YFSETQ. The CDR3 reads CASSPERLQGGLNTGELFF. The CDR3 DNA sequence: TGCGCCAGCAGCCCGGAGAGGCTCCAGGGTGGTTTGAACACCGGGGAGCTGTTTTTT.

On this clonotype: It may be a read error: a sequence one base away is much more abundant. The chain recombines TRBV28 with TRBJ1-4, with 9 bases lining up with TRBD1. This CDR3 is 17 amino acids long. After removal of 10 bases from V and 0 bases from J, the junction contained 12 bases not matched to a gene. Germline V gene sequence: CDR1 MDHEN, CDR2 SYDVKM. CDR3 amino acids: CATSTGGAGTTNEKLFF. CDR3 nucleotides: TGTGCCACCAGCACAGGGGGCGCGGGGACAACTAATGAAAAACTGTTTTTT.

The chain is built from TRBV19 and TRBJ2-4, with 11 bases lining up with TRBD2. The CDR3 extends over 15 amino acids. Germline V CDR1 and CDR2: LNHDA, SQIVND (reference sequence). V lost 7 bases, J lost 1 base, and 3 bases stayed unmatched. The CDR3 sequence: CASTGLAGAKNIQYF. In DNA, the CDR3 is TGTGCCAGTACCGGACTAGCGGGTGCCAAAAACATTCAGTACTTC.

A few counts support this clonotype. DNA of the CDR3: TGTGCCAGCTGGGAGGGGCCTTCGAACACCGGGGAGCTGTTTTTT. Translation: CASWEGPSNTGELFF. The V and J genes are TRBV6-6 and TRBJ2-2; TRBD2 aligns across 7 bases. The length of the CDR3 is 15 residues. The V gene end was trimmed by 8 bases and the J gene end by 0 bases; junction bases not matched to a gene: 6. Germline assignment: CDR1 MNHNY and CDR2 SVGAGI (reference sequence).

This sequence joins TRBV7-2 and TRBJ2-7, with TRBD2 identical over 8 bases. V was clipped by 5 bases and J by 0 bases; unmatched bases: 6. The CDR3 totals 15 residues. Germline V gives CDR1 SGHTA, CDR2 FQGNSA. The CDR3 spells CASSPSGLVSYEQYF. The CDR3 region has the DNA TGTGCCAGCAGCCCTAGCGGGTTAGTCTCCTACGAGCAGTACTTC.

This clonotype was counted at least ten times. The chain has TRBV12-3 or TRBV12-4 and TRBJ1-5, with no clear D. Trimming took 9 bases from V and 3 from J, leaving 12 bases between them. The CDR3 is 13 amino acids. CDR3 DNA: TGTGCCAGTAGCGGGCAGTCCAATCAGCCCCAGCATTTT. As protein: CASSGQSNQPQHF.

This clonotype appeared many times. The rearrangement uses TRBV3-1 and TRBJ2-5; TRBD2 is a possible D gene (6 bases). The germline V gene has CDR1 LGHDT and CDR2 YNNKEL (reference sequence). The CDR3 covers 13 residues. V dropped 2 bases and J dropped 5 bases, with 9 bases sitting between them. For the CDR3, the DNA is TGTGCCAGCAGCCAAACTAGCAGCGAGACCCAGTACTTC. Translating it yields CASSQTSSETQYF.

The CDR3 coding sequence is TGCGCCAGCAGCCTGCAGGGGGCGGAAAGCACAGATACGCAGTATTTT. It codes for CASSLQGAESTDTQYF. V and J are TRBV4-1 and TRBJ2-3; 8 bases line up with TRBD1. CDR3 length equals 16 residues. With V trimmed by 4 bases and J by 0 bases, 6 bases remained unmatched. Germline V gene data show CDR1 as MGHRA and CDR2 as YSYEKL.

The rearrangement uses TRBV29-1 and TRBJ2-5, with 7 bases identical to TRBD1. The last part of the DNA fits TRBJ2-1 better; the J call may be wrong. Germline CDR1 reads SQVTM; CDR2 reads ANQGSEA. The CDR3 length is 18 residues. The CDR3 DNA reads as TGCAGCGCCCAACCCCGACAGGGATGGGGGATTGGGGGCAATGAGCAGTTCTTC. This encodes CSAQPRQGWGIGGNEQFF.